This record concerns one TCR beta chain sequence. The CDR3 contains 16 residues. CDR1 and CDR2 (germline): GTSNPN, SVGIG (reference sequence). V was shortened by 3 bases and J by 7 bases, with 24 bases between the two germline ends. The data were taken from a study of PD-L1 blockade in urothelial cancer. Regarding time point: pretreatment peripheral blood. Here immunoSEQ multiplex PCR was the method, and the copy in TCRdb shows in-frame clones only, minus some. The table has about 87,000 clones, 80% to 90% seen once. V gene TRBV30 combines with J gene TRBJ1-1; a weak D match, TRBD1 (6 bases). The sample consisted of PBMCs, taken around atezolizumab (anti-PD-L1) treatment. The clonotype was recovered from a woman older than 75 with urothelial cancer. In nucleotides, the CDR3 is TGTGCCTGGAGCAAACCGGGGCAGGGGAGAGAGGGTGAAGCTTTCTTT. Amino acids: CAWSKPGQGREGEAFF.